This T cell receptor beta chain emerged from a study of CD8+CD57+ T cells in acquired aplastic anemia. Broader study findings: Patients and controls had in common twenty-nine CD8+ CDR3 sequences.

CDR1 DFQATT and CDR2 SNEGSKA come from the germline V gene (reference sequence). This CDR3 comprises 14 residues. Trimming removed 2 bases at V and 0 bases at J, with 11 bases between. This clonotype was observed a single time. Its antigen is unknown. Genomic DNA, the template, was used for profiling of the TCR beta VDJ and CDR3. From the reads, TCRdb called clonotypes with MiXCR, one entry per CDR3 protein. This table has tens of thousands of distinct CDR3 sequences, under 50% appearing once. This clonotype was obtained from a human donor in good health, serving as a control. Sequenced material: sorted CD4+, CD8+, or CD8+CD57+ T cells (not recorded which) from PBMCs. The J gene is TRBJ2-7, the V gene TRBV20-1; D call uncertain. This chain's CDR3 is CSARTAPGSYEQYF. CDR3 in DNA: TGCAGTGCTAGAACAGCGCCTGGCTCCTACGAGCAGTACTTC.